This TCR beta chain was captured in a study of blood T cell repertoires in COVID-19. Study in general: Samples taken during acute and convalescent COVID-19 were collected in the United States, Italy and Spain. Sources were T cells, B-cell-depleted T cells, or PBMCs; the material itself was cDNA or gDNA.

CDR1 and CDR2 (germline): MGHRA, YSYEKL. V was trimmed by 4 bases and J by 10 bases, leaving 14 bases between them. The CDR3 has 13 amino acids. Source study methods: How many nucleated cells were present was estimated from reference gene primer amplification. The repertoire was sequenced with immunoSEQ multiplex PCR; TCRdb's copy has only in-frame clones and lacks some. The V and J calls and the clone size are those of that table, but D and trimming were determined from the DNA. The sample shows about 290,000 clones, around four fifths of them seen only once. Sequenced input: peripheral blood. The chain uses TRBV4-1 and TRBJ2-1; perhaps TRBD2 as D (5 bases). The clonotype comes from a woman aged 45-59 years with active or convalescent COVID-19. The CDR3 sequence: CASSLLRTGEQFF. DNA for the CDR3: TGCGCCAGCAGCCTCCTCCGCACGGGGGAGCAGTTCTTC.